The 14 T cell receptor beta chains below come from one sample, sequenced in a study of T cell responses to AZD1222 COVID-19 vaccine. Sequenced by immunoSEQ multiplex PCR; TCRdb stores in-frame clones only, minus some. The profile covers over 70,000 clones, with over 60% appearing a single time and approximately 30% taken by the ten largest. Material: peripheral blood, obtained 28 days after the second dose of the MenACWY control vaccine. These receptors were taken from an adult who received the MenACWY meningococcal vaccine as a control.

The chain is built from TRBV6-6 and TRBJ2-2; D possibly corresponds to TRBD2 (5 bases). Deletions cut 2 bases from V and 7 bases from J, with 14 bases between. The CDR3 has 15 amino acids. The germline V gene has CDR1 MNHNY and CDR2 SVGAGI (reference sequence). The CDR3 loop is CASSYRPREGGELFF. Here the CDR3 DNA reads TGTGCCAGCAGTTACCGACCGCGAGAGGGCGGGGAGCTGTTTTTT.

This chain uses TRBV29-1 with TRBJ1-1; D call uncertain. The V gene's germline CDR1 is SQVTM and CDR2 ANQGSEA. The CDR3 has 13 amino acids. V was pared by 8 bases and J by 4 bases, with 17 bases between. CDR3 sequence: CSTRTDPGTEAFF. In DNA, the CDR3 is TGCAGCACCAGGACCGACCCAGGCACTGAAGCTTTCTTT. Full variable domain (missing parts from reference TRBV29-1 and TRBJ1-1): SAVISQKPSRDICQRGTSLTIQCQVDSQVTMMFWYRQQPGQSLTLIATANQGSEATYESGFVIDKFPISRPNLTFSTLTVSNMSPEDSSIYLCSTRTDPGTEAFFGQGTRLTVV.

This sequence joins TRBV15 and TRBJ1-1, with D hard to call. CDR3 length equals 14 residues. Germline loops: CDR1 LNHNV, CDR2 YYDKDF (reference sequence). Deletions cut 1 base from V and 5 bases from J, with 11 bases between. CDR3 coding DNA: TGTGCCACCAGCAGAGGGGGATCGGTTACTGAAGCTTTCTTT. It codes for CATSRGGSVTEAFF.

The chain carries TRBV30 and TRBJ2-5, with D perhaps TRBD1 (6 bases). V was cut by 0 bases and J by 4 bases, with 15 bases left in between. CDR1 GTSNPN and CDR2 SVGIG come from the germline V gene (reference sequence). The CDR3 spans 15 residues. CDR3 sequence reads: CAWSVGLQGSETQYF. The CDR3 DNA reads TGTGCCTGGAGTGTTGGTCTTCAGGGGTCAGAGACCCAGTACTTC.

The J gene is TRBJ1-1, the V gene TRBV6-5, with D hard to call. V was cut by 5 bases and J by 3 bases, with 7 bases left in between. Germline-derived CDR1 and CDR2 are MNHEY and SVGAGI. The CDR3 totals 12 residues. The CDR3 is CASSPWDTEAFF. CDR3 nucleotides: TGTGCCAGCAGTCCCTGGGACACTGAAGCTTTCTTT.

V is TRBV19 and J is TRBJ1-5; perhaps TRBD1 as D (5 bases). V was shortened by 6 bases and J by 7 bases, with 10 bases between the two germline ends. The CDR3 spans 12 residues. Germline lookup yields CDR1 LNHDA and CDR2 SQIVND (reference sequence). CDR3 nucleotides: TGTGCCAGTAGAGGGGAAGCCCAGCCCCAGCATTTT. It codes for CASRGEAQPQHF. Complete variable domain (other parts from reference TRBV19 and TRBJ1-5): DGGITQSPKYLFRKEGQNVTLSCEQNLNHDAMYWYRQDPGQGLRLIYYSQIVNDFQKGDIAEGYSVSREKKESFPLTVTSAQKNPTAFYLCASRGEAQPQHFGDGTRLSIL.

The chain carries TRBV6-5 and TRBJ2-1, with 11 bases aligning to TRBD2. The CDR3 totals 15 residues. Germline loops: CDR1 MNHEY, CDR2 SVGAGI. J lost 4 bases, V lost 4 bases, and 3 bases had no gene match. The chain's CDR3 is CASSLTSGEYNEQFF. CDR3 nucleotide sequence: TGTGCCAGCAGTTTGACTAGCGGGGAGTACAATGAGCAGTTCTTC.

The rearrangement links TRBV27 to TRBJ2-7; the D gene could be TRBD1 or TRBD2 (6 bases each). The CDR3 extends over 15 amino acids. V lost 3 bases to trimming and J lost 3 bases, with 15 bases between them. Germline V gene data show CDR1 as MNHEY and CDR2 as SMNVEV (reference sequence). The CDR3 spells CASSLVGGQSYEQYF. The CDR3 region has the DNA TGTGCCAGCAGTTTGGTGGGGGGCCAGAGCTACGAGCAGTACTTC.

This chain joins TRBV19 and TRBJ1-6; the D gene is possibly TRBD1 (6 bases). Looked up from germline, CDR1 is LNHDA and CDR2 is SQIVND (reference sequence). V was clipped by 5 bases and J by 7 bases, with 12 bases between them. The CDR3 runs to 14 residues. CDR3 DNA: TGTGCCAGTAGTTTCGGACAGCCCAATTCACCCCTCCACTTT. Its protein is CASSFGQPNSPLHF.

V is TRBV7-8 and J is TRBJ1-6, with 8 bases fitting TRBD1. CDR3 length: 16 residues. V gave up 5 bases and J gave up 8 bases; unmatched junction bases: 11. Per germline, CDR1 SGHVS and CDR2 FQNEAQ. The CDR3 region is CASSKGTGRGYSPLHF. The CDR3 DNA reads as TGTGCCAGCAGCAAGGGGACAGGCAGAGGTTATTCACCCCTCCACTTT.

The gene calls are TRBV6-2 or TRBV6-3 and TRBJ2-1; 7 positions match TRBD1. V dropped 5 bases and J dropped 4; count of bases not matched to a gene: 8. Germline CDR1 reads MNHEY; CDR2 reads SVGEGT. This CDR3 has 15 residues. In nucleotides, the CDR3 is TGTGCCAGCAGTCGGACAGGAGGAGTATACAATGAGCAGTTCTTC. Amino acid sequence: CASSRTGGVYNEQFF.

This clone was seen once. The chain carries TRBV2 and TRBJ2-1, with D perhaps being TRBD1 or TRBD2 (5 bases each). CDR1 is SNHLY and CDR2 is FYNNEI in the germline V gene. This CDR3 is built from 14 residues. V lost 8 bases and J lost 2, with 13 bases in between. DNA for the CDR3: TGTGCCAGCGCCCGGGACGGCCCCTACAATGAGCAGTTCTTC. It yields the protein CASARDGPYNEQFF.

Here the CDR3 reads CSASSSRAGYTF. The CDR3 DNA follows: TGCAGTGCTAGTTCCTCTCGGGCTGGCTACACCTTC. The V gene is TRBV20-1, the J gene TRBJ1-2; D ambiguous. The CDR3 consists of 12 residues. Trimming pared 3 bases from V and 7 bases from J, leaving 12 bases between. Looked up from germline, CDR1 is DFQATT and CDR2 is SNEGSKA (reference sequence).

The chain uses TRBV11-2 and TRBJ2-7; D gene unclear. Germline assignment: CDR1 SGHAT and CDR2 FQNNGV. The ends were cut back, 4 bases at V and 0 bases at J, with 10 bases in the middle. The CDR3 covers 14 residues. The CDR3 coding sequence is TGTGCCAGCAGCTCCTACACTGACTCCTACGAGCAGTACTTC. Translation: CASSSYTDSYEQYF.